These T cell receptor beta chains were read from a single sample in a study of human versus mouse CDR3 diversity and MHC coevolution. Produced via immunoSEQ multiplex PCR; TCRdb's table is partial and in-frame only. The data contain some 60,000 clones, roughly 93% of them singletons. The sequenced sample was naive CD4+ T cells from blood. These receptors were obtained from a person aged 55 to 69 in good health. Both conserved end residues are part of each CDR3. A D gene is named only where the DNA matches it firmly. Clone size is shown for a subset of rows, as once, few, many or a class of expanded clone.

-	-	TRBV7-2	TRBJ2-1	TGTGCCAGCAGCGCCGACAGACAGTCTCTTGAGCAGTTCTTC	CASSADRQSLEQFF
TRBD2	-	TRBV15	TRBJ2-3	TGTGCCACCCAACCGGGACTAGCAGAATCTGATACGCAGTATTTT	CATQPGLAESDTQYF
TRBD1	-	TRBV10-3	TRBJ1-6	TGTGCCATCAGGGACAGGGAAAATTCACCCCTCCACTTT	CAIRDRENSPLHF
-	-	TRBV4-1	TRBJ2-5	TGCGCCAGCAGCCAATTTTCCCTGCAAGAGACCCAGTACTTC	CASSQFSLQETQYF
-	-	TRBV28	TRBJ1-2	TGTGCCAGCAGTTTTGTCGGCTATGGCTACACCTTC	CASSFVGYGYTF
TRBD2	-	TRBV9	TRBJ2-2	TGTGCCAGCAGCGGGGGGGGACTAGCGGGAGCCGGGGAGCTGTTTTTT	CASSGGGLAGAGELFF
-	-	TRBV7-2	TRBJ2-3	TGTGCCAGCAGCTCCGGGGTTAGCACAGATACGCAGTATTTT	CASSSGVSTDTQYF
-	-	TRBV19	TRBJ1-5	TGTGCCAGTACTCCGACAGGACGTCCGAATCAGCCCCAGCATTTT	CASTPTGRPNQPQHF
-	-	TRBV2	TRBJ1-1	TGTGCCAGCAGTGCGGAGGGAGTCACTGAAGCTTTCTTT	CASSAEGVTEAFF
-	-	TRBV2	TRBJ1-1	TGTGCCAGCACAGTCACAGTTGAAGCTTTCTTT	CASTVTVEAFF
-	-	TRBV10-2	TRBJ1-4	TGCGCCAGCAGCGTCGGACAAAACCCTGAAAAACTGTTTTTT	CASSVGQNPEKLFF
-	-	TRBV28	TRBJ2-3	TGTGCCAGCAGTCCCCCCTCCGGAGCGACAGATACGCAGTATTTT	CASSPPSGATDTQYF
-	-	TRBV4-1	TRBJ2-1	TGCGCCAGCAGCCTCGAGGGGGTGTCCTACAATGAGCAGTTCTTC	CASSLEGVSYNEQFF
TRBD2	-	TRBV5-4	TRBJ2-2	TGTGCCAGCAGCAAGGGACTAGCGAGAGTCGGGCCCGGGGAGCTGTTTTTT	CASSKGLARVGPGELFF
TRBD1	-	TRBV6-6	TRBJ1-1	TGTGCCAGCAGTCTTCAACAGGGGGCAGGTACTGAAGCTTTCTTT	CASSLQQGAGTEAFF
-	-	TRBV9	TRBJ2-3	TGTGCCAGCAGCGTAGACGGACAAACAGATACGCAGTATTTT	CASSVDGQTDTQYF
TRBD1	-	TRBV6-5	TRBJ2-5	TGTGCCAGCAGTCGAATCGACAGGGTATATGGGACCCAGTACTTC	CASSRIDRVYGTQYF
TRBD1	-	TRBV4-1	TRBJ1-5	TGCGCCAGCAGCCAGGAACAGGGGGCTAGAATTCAGCCCCAGCATTTT	CASSQEQGARIQPQHF
-	-	TRBV21-1	TRBJ2-1	TGTGCCAGCAGCGAGACTAGCGGGAGTAGGGGATCCTACAATGAGCAGTTCTTC	CASSETSGSRGSYNEQFF
-	-	TRBV7-9	TRBJ2-7	TGTGCCAGCAGCTGGTCGAGCTACGAGCAGTACTTC	CASSWSSYEQYF
TRBD1	-	TRBV19	TRBJ1-2	TGTGCCAGTAGAGAGACAGGGCTGTCGAGCTATGGCTACACCTTC	CASRETGLSSYGYTF
TRBD2	-	TRBV5-1	TRBJ2-7	TGCGCCAGCAGCTTCTCGGTAGCGGGAGTTGACGAGCAGTACTTC	CASSFSVAGVDEQYF
TRBD1	-	TRBV18	TRBJ2-3	TGTGCCAGCTCACGTGACCGACAGGGGGGCACAGATACGCAGTATTTT	CASSRDRQGGTDTQYF
-	-	TRBV5-4	TRBJ2-7	TGTGCCAGCAGCCCCCCCCCGACAGTCCGTAGGGAGCAGTACTTC	CASSPPPTVRREQYF
TRBD2	-	TRBV7-7	TRBJ2-1	TGTGCCAGCAGCCCGACCGGGATAGCGGGAAGTTGGAATGAGCAGTTCTTC	CASSPTGIAGSWNEQFF
-	-	TRBV7-2	TRBJ1-3	TGTGCCAGCAGCTTAGTGGAGGGAAACACCATATATTTT	CASSLVEGNTIYF
-	-	TRBV5-4	TRBJ2-5	TGTGCCAGCAGCTTGGGGACTACCCAAGAGACCCAGTACTTC	CASSLGTTQETQYF
TRBD2	-	TRBV18	TRBJ2-1	TGTGCCAGCTCACCACCGGTGGCGGGGGGTGTCGATGAGCAGTTCTTC	CASSPPVAGGVDEQFF
TRBD1	-	TRBV9	TRBJ1-4	TGTGCCAGCAGCGTAGGGACAGGGGGGGGTGAAAAACTGTTTTTT	CASSVGTGGGEKLFF
TRBD2	-	TRBV28	TRBJ2-3	TGTGCCAGCAGTTTATGGAGGTCTAGCGGAACAGATACGCAGTATTTT	CASSLWRSSGTDTQYF
TRBD2	-	TRBV27	TRBJ2-3	TGTGCCAGCAGTTTTTTGGCTAGCGGGAGGGGGGATACGCAGTATTTT	CASSFLASGRGDTQYF
TRBD1	-	TRBV11-3	TRBJ2-7	TGTGCCAGCAGCCAGGGACAGGTGGCCTACGAGCAGTACTTC	CASSQGQVAYEQYF
-	-	TRBV20-1	TRBJ1-3	TGCAGTGCTAGCGGGGAGCACACCATATATTTT	CSASGEHTIYF
TRBD2	-	TRBV9	TRBJ2-7	TGTGCCAGCAGCGTGCTGGCGGGAGGCTCCTACGAGCAGTACTTC	CASSVLAGGSYEQYF
-	-	TRBV9	TRBJ1-1	TGTGCCAGCAGCGCCATTACAGGGTTTGCTGAAGCTTTCTTT	CASSAITGFAEAFF
TRBD1	-	TRBV19	TRBJ2-4	TGTGCCAGCCGGGACAGACTATTAGCCAAAAACATTCAGTACTTC	CASRDRLLAKNIQYF
-	-	TRBV19	TRBJ2-7	TGTGCCAGTAGTATAAGGGGAACCTACGAGCAGTACTTC	CASSIRGTYEQYF
-	once	TRBV30	TRBJ2-2	TGTGCCTGGAGTTCCAGGGGGGTCGGGGAGCTGTTTTTT	CAWSSRGVGELFF
TRBD2	-	TRBV11-2	TRBJ2-7	TGTGCCAGCAGCTCCCCCGCTAGCGGGAGCTACGAGCAGTACTTC	CASSSPASGSYEQYF
TRBD2	-	TRBV11-3	TRBJ2-7	TGTGCCAGCAGCTCGCGGGGGGGTTCGGTTTCCTACGAGCAGTACTTC	CASSSRGGSVSYEQYF
-	once	TRBV5-6	TRBJ1-3	TGTGCCAGCAGCTTGGGGAGCTCTGGAAACACCATATATTTT	CASSLGSSGNTIYF
TRBD2	-	TRBV11-2	TRBJ2-2	TGTGCCAGCAGCTTGGAGCCGGGACTAGGTACCACCGGGGAGCTGTTTTTT	CASSLEPGLGTTGELFF
TRBD2	-	TRBV9	TRBJ2-2	TGTGCCAGCAGCCCAAACCAGCCGGGACTAGCGGGAGGGGGGGAGCTGTTTTTT	CASSPNQPGLAGGGELFF
-	-	TRBV7-6	TRBJ2-3	TGTGCCAGCAGCTTATTAGCAGGGCTTTACACAGATACGCAGTATTTT	CASSLLAGLYTDTQYF